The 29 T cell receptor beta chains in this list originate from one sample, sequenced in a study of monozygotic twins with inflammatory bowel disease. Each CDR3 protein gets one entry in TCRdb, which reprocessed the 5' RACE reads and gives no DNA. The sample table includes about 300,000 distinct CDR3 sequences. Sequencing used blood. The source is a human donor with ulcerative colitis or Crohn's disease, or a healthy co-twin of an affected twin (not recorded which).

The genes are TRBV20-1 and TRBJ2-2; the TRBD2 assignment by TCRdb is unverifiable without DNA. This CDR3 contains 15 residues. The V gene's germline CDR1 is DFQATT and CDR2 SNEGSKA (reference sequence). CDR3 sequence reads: CSARGLAGLAGELFF.

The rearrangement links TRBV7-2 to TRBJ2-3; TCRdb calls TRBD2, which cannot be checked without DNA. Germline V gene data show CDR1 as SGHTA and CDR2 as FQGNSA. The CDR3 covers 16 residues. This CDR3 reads CASSPGGLAGLDTQYF.

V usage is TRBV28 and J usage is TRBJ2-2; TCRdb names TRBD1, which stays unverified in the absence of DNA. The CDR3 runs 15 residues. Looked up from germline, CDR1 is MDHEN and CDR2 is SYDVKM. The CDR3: CASSLISGAWGELFF.

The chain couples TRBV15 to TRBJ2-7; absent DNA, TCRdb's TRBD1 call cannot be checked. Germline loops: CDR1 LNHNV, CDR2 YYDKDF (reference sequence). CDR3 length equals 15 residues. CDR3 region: CATSPLPQGKHEQYF.

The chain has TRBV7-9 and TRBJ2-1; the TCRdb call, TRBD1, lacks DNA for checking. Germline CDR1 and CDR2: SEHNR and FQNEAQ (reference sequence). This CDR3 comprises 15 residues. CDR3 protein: CASSSTGGDYNEQFF.

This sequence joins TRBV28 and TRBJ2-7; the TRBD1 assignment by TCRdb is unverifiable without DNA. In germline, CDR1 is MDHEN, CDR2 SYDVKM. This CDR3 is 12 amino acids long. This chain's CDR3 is CASSSGTLEQYF.

This chain's CDR3 is CAISLNQGYEQYF. The chain has TRBV10-3 and TRBJ2-7; TCRdb's D call of TRBD1 is untestable without DNA. In germline, CDR1 is ENHRY, CDR2 SYGVKD. The CDR3 has 13 amino acids.

This CDR3 is CASSFAGGISGELFF. The chain joins TRBV12-3 or TRBV12-4 to TRBJ2-2; lacking DNA, the TRBD1 call made by TCRdb goes unchecked. This CDR3 comprises 15 residues.

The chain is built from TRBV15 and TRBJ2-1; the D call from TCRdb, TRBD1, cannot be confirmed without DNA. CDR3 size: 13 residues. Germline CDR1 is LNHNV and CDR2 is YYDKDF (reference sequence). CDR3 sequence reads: CATSRDQGDEQFF.

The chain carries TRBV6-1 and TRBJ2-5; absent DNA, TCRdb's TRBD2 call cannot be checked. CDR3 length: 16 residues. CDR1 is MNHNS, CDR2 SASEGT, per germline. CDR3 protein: CASSSRTSGGQETQYF.

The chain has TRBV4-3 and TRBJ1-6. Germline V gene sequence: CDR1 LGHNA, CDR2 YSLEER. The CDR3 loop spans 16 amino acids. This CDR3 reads CASSQDSQLINSPLHF.

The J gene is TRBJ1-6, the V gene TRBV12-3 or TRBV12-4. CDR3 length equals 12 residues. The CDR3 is CASSFNNSPLHF.

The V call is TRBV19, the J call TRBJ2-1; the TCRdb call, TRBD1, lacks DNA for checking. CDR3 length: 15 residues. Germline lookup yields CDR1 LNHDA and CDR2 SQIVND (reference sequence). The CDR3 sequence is CASSIVEGGRIRQFF.

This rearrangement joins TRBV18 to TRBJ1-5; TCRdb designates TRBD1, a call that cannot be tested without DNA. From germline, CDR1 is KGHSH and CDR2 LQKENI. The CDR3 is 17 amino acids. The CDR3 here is CASSPGGQLYSNQPQHF.

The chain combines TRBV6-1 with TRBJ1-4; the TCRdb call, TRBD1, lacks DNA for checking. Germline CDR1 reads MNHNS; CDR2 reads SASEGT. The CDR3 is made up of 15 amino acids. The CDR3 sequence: CASGRRDPSNEKLFF.

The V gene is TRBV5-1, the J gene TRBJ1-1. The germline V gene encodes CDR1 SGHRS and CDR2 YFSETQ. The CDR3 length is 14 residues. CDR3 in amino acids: CASSLDNMNTEAFF.

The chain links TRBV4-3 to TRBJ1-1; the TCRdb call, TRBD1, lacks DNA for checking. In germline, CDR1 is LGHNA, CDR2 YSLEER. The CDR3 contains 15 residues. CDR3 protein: CASSQDGHLNTEAFF.

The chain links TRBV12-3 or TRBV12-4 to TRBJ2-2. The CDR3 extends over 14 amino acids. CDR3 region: CASTTMASTGELFF.

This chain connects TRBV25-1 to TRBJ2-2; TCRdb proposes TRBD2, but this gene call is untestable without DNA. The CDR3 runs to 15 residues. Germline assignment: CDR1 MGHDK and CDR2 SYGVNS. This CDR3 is CASSRNAGGTGELFF.

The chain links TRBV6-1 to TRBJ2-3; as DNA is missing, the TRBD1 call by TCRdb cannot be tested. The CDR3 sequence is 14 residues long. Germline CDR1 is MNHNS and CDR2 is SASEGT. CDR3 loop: CASRPLSRGDTQYF.

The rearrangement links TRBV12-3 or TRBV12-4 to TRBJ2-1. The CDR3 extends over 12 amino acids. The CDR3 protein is CASRTSRNEQFF.

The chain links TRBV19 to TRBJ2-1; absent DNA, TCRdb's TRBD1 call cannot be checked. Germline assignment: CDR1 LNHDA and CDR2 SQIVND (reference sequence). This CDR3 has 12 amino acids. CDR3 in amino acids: CASLTGNNEQFF.

The CDR3 loop reads CASTETGLGPDTQYF. The V gene is TRBV2, the J gene TRBJ2-3; lacking DNA, the TRBD1 call made by TCRdb goes unchecked. The CDR3 totals 15 residues. Germline V CDR1 and CDR2: SNHLY, FYNNEI.

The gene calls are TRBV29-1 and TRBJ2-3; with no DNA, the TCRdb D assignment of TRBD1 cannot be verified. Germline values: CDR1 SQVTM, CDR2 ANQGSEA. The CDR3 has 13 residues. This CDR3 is CSVGASAGDTQYF.

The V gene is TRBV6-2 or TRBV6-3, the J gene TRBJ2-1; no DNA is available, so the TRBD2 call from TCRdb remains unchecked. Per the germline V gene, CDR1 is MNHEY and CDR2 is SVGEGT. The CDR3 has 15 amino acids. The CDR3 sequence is CASSQGTSAFNEQFF.

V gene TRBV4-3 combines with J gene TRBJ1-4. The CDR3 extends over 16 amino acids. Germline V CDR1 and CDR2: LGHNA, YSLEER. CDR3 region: CASSQNMAGTNEKLFF.

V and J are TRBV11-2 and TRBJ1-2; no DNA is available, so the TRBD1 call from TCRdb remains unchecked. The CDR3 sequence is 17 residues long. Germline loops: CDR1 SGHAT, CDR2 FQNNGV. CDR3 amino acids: CASSLGRGSRLSYGYTF.

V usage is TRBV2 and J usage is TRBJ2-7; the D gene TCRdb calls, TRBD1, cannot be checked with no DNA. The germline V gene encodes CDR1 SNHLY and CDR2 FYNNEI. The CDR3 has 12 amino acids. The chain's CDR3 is CASGTDFGEQYF.

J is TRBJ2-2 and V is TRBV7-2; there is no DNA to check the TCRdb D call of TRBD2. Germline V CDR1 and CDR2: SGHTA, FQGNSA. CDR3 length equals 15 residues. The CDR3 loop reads CASSLGGSAAGELFF.